The sequence of this T cell receptor (beta chain) was determined in a study of T cells in Graves' hyperthyroidism and ophthalmopathy. Germline CDR1 and CDR2: SEHNR and FQNEAQ (reference sequence). This CDR3 has 14 residues. The V and J ends lost 3 bases and 2 bases respectively, with 10 bases between them. General study points: In the analysis, a 13 V-J model separated ophthalmopathy from stable hyperthyroidism. Model-based prediction identified ophthalmopathy a median around 6.7 months prior to its onset.

Researchers took RNA transcripts and amplified the TCR beta CDR3 regions from them. First-round RT-PCR of the TCR CDR3 relied on the HTBI primer set. MiXCR, run by TCRdb on the multiplex PCR reads, gives a single entry per CDR3 protein. The data contain about 96,000 distinct CDR3 sequences, roughly half of them seen just once; the ten biggest clones take up 25% to 30%. This clonotype was seen many times. Its antigen remains unknown. Recently diagnosed hyperthyroidism of less than 2 months' duration affected patients aged 18 to 65. Thyroid ultrasound, orbital computed tomography, clinical symptoms, and serum thyroxine and TRAb underpinned diagnoses.

The sample consisted of blood. The receptor was derived from a woman in her forties with Graves' hyperthyroidism. The chain combines TRBV7-9 with TRBJ1-2; D gene ambiguous. DNA of the CDR3: TGTGCCAGCAGCTTTCTTGAAGCGAACTATGGCTACACCTTC. As protein: CASSFLEANYGYTF.